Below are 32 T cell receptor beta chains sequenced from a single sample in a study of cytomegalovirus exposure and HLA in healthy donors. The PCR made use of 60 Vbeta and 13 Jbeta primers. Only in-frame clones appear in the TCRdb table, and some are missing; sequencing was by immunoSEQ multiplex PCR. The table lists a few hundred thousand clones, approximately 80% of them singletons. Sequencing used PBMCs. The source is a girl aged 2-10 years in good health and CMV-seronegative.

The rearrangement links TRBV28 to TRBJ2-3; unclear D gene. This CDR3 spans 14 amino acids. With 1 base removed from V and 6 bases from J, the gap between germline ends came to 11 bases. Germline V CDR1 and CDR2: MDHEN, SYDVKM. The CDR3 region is CASSLSLIPDTQYF. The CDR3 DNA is TGTGCCAGCAGTTTATCACTAATCCCTGATACGCAGTATTTT.

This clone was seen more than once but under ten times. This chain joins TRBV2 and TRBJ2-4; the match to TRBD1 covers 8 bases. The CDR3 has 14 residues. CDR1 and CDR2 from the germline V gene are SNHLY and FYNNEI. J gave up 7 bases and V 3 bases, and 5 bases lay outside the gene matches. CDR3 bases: TGTGCCAGCAGTGACCCCCAGGGGGCTAACATTCAGTACTTC. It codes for CASSDPQGANIQYF.

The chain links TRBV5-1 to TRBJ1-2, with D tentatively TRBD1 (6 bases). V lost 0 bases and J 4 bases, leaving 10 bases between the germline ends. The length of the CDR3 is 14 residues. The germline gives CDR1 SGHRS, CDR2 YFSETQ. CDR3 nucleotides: TGCGCCAGCAGCTTGGGCAGGGGCATCTATGGCTACACCTTC. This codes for CASSLGRGIYGYTF.

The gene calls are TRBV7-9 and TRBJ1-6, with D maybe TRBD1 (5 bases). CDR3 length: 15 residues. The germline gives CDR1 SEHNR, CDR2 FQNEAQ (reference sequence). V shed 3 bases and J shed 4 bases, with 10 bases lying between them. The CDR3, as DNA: TGTGCCAGCAGCTTCGGTACAGGTTATAATTCACCCCTCCACTTT. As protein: CASSFGTGYNSPLHF.

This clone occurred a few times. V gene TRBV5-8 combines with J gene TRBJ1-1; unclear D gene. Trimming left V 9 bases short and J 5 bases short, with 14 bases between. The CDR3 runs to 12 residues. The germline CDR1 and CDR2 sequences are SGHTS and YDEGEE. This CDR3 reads CANNRVFTEAFF. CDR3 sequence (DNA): TGTGCCAACAATCGTGTATTTACTGAAGCTTTCTTT. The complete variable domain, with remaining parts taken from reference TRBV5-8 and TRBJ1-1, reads EAGVTQSPTHLIKTRGQQATLRCSPISGHTSVYWYQQALGLGLQFLLWYDEGEERNRGNFPPRFSGRQFPNYSSELNVNALELEDSALYLCANNRVFTEAFFGQGTRLTVV.

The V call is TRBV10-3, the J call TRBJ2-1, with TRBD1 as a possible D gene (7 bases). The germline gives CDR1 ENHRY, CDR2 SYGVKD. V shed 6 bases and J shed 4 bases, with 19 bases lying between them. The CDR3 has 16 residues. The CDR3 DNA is TGTGCCATCAGCGGGGGTGAAGGGGGCGCATACAATGAGCAGTTCTTC. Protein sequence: CAISGGEGGAYNEQFF.

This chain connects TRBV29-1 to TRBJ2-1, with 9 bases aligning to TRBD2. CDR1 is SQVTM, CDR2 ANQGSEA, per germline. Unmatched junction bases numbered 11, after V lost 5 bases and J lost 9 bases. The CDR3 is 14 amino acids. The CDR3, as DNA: TGCAGCGTTTACGGCGTAGCGGGAGACGGTGAGCAGTTCTTC. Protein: CSVYGVAGDGEQFF.

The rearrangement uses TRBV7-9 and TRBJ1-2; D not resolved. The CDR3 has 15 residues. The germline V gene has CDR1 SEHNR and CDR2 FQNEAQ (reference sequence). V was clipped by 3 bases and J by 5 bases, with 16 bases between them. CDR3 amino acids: CASSFGGIGEYGYTF. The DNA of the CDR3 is TGTGCCAGCAGCTTCGGAGGTATAGGTGAATATGGCTACACCTTC.

The CDR3 is CASSIRTGINEKLFF. The CDR3, as DNA: TGTGCCAGCAGCATACGGACAGGAATTAATGAAAAACTGTTTTTT. V is TRBV9 and J is TRBJ1-4; 7 nucleotides align to TRBD1. J lost 4 bases, V lost 4 bases, and 7 bases had no gene match. Germline CDR1 SGDLS, CDR2 YYNGEE. This CDR3 comprises 15 residues.

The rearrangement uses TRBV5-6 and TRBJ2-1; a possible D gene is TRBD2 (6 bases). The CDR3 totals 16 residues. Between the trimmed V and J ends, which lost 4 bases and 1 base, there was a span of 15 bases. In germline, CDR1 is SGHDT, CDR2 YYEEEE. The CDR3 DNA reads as TGTGCCAGCAGCCCAACGATTGGGAGGTCCTACAATGAGCAGTTCTTC. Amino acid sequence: CASSPTIGRSYNEQFF.

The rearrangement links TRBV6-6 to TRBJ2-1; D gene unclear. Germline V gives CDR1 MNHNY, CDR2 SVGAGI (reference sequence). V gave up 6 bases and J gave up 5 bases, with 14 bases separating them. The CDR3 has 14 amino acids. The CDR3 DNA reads TGTGCCAGCAGCTCACGGGTTACGAACAATGAGCAGTTCTTC. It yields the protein CASSSRVTNNEQFF.

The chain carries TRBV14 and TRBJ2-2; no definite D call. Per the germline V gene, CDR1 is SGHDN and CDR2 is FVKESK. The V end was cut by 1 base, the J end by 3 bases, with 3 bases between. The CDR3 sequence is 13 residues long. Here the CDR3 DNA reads TGTGCCAGCAGCCAAGCATACACCGGGGAGCTGTTTTTT. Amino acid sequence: CASSQAYTGELFF.

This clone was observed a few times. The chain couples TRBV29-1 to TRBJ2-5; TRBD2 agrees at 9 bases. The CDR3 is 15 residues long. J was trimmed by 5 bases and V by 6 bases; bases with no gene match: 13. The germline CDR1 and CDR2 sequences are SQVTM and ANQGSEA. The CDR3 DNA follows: TGCAGCGTCGGAGATTTAGCGGGAGTTGGGGAGACCCAGTACTTC. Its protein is CSVGDLAGVGETQYF.

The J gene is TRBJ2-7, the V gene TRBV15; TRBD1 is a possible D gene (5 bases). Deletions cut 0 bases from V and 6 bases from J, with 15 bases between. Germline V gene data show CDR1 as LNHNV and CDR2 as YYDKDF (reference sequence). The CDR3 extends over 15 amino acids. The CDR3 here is CATSRDGAGLGEQYF. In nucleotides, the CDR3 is TGTGCCACCAGCAGAGATGGGGCAGGCCTGGGCGAGCAGTACTTC.

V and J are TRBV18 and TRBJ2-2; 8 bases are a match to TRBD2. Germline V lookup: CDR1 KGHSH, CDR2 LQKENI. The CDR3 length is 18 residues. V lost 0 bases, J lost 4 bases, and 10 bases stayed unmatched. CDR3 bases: TGTGCCAGCTCACCACCCGGTATCCCAGCGGGGGCCACCGGGGAGCTGTTTTTT. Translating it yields CASSPPGIPAGATGELFF. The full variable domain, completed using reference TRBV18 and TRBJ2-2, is NAGVMQNPRHLVRRRGQEARLRCSPMKGHSHVYWYRQLPEEGLKFMVYLQKENIIDESGMPKERFSAEFPKEGPSILRIQQVVRGDSAAYFCASSPPGIPAGATGELFFGEGSRLTVL.

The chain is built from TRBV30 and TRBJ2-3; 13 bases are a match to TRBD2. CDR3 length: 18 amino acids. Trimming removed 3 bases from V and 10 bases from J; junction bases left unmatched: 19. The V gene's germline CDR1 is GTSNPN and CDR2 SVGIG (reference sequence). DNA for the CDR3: TGTGCCTGGAGGTCGGTACTAGCGGGAGGGCCGCTGTTCCGGGCGCAGTATTTT. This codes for CAWRSVLAGGPLFRAQYF.

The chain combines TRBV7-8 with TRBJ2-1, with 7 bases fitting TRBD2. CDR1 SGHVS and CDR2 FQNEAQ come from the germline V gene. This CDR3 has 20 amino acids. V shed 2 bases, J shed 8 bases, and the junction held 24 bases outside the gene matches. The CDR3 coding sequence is TGTGCCAGCAGCTTAAGGGTCCGACCTGAAGCGGGGAACCTCAAATATGAGCAGTTCTTC. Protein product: CASSLRVRPEAGNLKYEQFF. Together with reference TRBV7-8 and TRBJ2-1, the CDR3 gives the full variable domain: GAGVSQSPRYKVAKRGQDVALRCDPISGHVSLFWYQQALGQGPEFLTYFQNEAQLDKSGLPSDRFFAERPEGSVSTLKIQRTQQEDSAVYLCASSLRVRPEAGNLKYEQFFGPGTRLTVL.

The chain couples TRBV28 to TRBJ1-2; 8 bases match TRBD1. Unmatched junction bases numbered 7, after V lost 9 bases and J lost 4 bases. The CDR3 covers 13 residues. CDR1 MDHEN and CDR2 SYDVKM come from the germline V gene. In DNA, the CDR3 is TGTGCCAGTGGGGACAGGCCCGTCTATGGCTACACCTTC. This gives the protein CASGDRPVYGYTF.

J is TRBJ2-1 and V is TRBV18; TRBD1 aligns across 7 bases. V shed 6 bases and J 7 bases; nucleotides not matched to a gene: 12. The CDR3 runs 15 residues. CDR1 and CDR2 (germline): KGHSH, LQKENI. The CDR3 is CASSPDRLVGNEQFF. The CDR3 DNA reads TGTGCCAGCTCCCCGGACAGGCTCGTTGGGAATGAGCAGTTCTTC.

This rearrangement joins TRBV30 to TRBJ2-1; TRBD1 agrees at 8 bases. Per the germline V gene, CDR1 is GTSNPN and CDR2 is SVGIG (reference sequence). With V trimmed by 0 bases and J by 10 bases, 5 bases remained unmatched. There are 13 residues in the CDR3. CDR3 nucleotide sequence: TGTGCCTGGAGTGTGACAGGGGCCAGGGAGCAGTTCTTC. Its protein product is CAWSVTGAREQFF.

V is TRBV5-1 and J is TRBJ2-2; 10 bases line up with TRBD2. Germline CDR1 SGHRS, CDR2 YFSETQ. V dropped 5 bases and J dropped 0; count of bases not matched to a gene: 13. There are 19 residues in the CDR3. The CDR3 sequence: CASRGAPGLARANTGELFF. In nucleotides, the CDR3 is TGCGCCAGCAGGGGGGCTCCGGGACTAGCGAGAGCGAACACCGGGGAGCTGTTTTTT.

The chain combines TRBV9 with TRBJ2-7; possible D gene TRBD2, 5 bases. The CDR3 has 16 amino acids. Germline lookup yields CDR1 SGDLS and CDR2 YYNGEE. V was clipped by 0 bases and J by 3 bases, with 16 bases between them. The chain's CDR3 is CASSVDAASLSYEQYF. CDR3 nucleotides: TGTGCCAGCAGCGTAGATGCGGCTAGCCTTAGCTACGAGCAGTACTTC.

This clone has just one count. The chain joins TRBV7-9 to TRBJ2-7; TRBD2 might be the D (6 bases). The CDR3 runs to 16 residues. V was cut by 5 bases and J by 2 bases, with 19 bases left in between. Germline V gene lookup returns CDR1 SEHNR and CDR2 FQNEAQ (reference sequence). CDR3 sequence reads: CASSVIPGTSAYEQYF. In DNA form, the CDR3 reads TGTGCCAGCAGCGTAATCCCCGGGACTTCAGCCTACGAGCAGTACTTC.

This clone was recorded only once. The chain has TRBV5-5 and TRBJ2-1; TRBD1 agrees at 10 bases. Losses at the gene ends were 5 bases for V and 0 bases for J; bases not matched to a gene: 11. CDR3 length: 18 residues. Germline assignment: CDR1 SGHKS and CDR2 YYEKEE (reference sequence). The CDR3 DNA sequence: TGTGCCAGCAGTCTGAGGACAGGGGGGGGCTCCTCCTACAATGAGCAGTTCTTC. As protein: CASSLRTGGGSSYNEQFF.

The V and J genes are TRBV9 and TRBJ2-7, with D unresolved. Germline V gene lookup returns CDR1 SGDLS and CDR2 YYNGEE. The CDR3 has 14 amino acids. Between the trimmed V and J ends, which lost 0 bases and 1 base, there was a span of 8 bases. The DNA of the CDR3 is TGTGCCAGCAGCGTAGGAGGTATTTCCTACGAGCAGTACTTC. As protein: CASSVGGISYEQYF.

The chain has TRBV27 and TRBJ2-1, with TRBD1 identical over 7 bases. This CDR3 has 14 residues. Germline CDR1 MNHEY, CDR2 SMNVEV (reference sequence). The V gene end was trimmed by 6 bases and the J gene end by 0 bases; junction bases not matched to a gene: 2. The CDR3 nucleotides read TGTGCCAGCAGCGCAGGGGGCTCCTACAATGAGCAGTTCTTC. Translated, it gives CASSAGGSYNEQFF.

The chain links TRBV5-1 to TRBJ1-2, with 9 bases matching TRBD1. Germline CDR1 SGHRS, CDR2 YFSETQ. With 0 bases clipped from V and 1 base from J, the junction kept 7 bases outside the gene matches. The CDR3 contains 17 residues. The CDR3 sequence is CASSLAKGQGDNYGYTF. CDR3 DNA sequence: TGCGCCAGCAGCTTGGCCAAGGGACAGGGAGATAACTATGGCTACACCTTC.

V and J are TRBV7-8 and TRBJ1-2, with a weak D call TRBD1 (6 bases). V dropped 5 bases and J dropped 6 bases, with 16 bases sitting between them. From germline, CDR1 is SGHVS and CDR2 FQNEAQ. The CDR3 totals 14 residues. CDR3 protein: CASSNRDIRDGYTF. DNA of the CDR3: TGTGCCAGCAGCAACCGGGACATTAGAGATGGCTACACCTTC.

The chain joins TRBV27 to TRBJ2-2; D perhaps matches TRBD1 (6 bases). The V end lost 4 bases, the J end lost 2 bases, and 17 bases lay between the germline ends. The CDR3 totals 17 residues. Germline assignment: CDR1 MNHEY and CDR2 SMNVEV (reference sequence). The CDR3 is CASSYRVATLNTGELFF. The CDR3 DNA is TGTGCCAGCAGTTACAGGGTAGCAACATTAAACACCGGGGAGCTGTTTTTT.

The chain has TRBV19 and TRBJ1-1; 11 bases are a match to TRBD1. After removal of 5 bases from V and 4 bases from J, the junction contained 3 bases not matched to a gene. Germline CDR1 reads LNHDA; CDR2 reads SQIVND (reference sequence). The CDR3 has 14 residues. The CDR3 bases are TGTGCCAGTAGTTTCGGGACAGGGGGCACTGAAGCTTTCTTT. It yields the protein CASSFGTGGTEAFF.

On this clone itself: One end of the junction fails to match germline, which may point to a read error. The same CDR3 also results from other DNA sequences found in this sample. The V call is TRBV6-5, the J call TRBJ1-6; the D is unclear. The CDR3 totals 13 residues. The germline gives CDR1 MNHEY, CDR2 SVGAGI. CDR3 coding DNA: TGTGCCAGCAGTTACTCCGATAATTCACCCCTCCACTTT. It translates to CASSYSDNSPLHF.

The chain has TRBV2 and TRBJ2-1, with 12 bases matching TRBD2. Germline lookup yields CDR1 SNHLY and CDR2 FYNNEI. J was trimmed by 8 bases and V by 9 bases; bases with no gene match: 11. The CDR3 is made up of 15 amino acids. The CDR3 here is CASLAGGPVGDEQFF. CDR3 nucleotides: TGTGCCAGTCTAGCGGGAGGGCCCGTAGGCGATGAGCAGTTCTTC.